This is a list of T cell receptor beta chains from one sample in a study of Ad26.COV2.S vaccination and SARS-CoV-2 variants. The data were produced by immunoSEQ multiplex PCR, yet TCRdb's version contains in-frame clones alone and is incomplete. The data contain around 170,000 clones, around 85% of them singletons. Sequencing was performed on peripheral blood, taken after recovery from COVID-19. The receptor set was obtained from a human donor who had recovered from COVID-19. CDR3s include the opening cysteine and the closing phenylalanine or tryptophan. The D gene is left open where the match is weak. The size entry is marked missing in some rows and otherwise reads once, few, many or a size class.

J: TRBJ1-2
size: NA
D: TRBD1
V: TRBV30
CDR3: CAWRDNQGAGYGYTF
DNA: TGTGCCTGGAGGGATAACCAGGGGGCAGGCTATGGCTACACCTTC

J: TRBJ1-1
size: NA
D: NA
V: TRBV5-4
CDR3: CASSWTGATPNTEAFF
DNA: TGTGCCAGCAGCTGGACGGGAGCCACCCCGAACACTGAAGCTTTCTTT

J: TRBJ2-1
size: NA
D: NA
V: TRBV5-6
CDR3: CASSGGKTYNEQFF
DNA: TGTGCCAGCAGCGGAGGGAAGACCTACAATGAGCAGTTCTTC

J: TRBJ1-5
size: NA
D: NA
V: TRBV28
CDR3: CASSLAFNQPQHF
DNA: TGTGCCAGCAGTTTGGCCTTCAATCAGCCCCAGCATTTT

J: TRBJ1-5
size: NA
D: NA
V: TRBV4-2
CDR3: CASSQDLNNLSNQPQHF
DNA: TGTGCCAGCAGCCAAGATCTTAACAATCTTAGCAATCAGCCCCAGCATTTT

J: TRBJ2-5
size: NA
D: NA
V: TRBV2
CDR3: CASTAEITSQETQYF
DNA: TGTGCCAGCACCGCCGAGATCACATCCCAAGAGACCCAGTACTTC

J: TRBJ2-7
size: NA
D: NA
V: TRBV5-4
CDR3: CASSLRGAEQYF
DNA: TGTGCCAGCAGCTTGAGGGGAGCCGAGCAGTACTTC

J: TRBJ2-5
size: NA
D: NA
V: TRBV24-1
CDR3: CATSVDRKETQYF
DNA: TGTGCCACCAGTGTTGACAGAAAAGAGACCCAGTACTTC

J: TRBJ2-1
size: few
D: TRBD1
V: TRBV7-2
CDR3: CASSLVQGAGNEQFF
DNA: TGTGCCAGCAGCTTAGTGCAGGGGGCGGGCAATGAGCAGTTCTTC

J: TRBJ1-6
size: once
D: NA
V: TRBV11-2
CDR3: CASSLLRTSPRYNSPLHF
DNA: TGTGCCAGCAGCTTACTCCGGACTTCCCCGCGGTATAATTCACCCCTCCACTTT

J: TRBJ1-1
size: NA
D: NA
V: TRBV10-3
CDR3: CAISPTATEAFF
DNA: TGTGCCATCAGTCCTACAGCGACTGAAGCTTTCTTT

J: TRBJ2-2
size: NA
D: NA
V: TRBV6-5
CDR3: CAGGGAKNTGELFF
DNA: TGTGCCGGTGGGGGAGCGAAGAACACCGGGGAGCTGTTTTTT

J: TRBJ1-5
size: NA
D: NA
V: TRBV19
CDR3: CASSIRRGQPQHF
DNA: TGTGCCAGTAGTATACGACGGGGGCAGCCCCAGCATTTT

J: TRBJ1-5
size: few
D: NA
V: TRBV18
CDR3: CASSLDRGQPQHF
DNA: TGTGCCAGCTCGCTTGACCGTGGTCAGCCCCAGCATTTT

J: TRBJ1-3
size: NA
D: NA
V: TRBV2
CDR3: CASMGENQGNTIYF
DNA: TGTGCCAGCATGGGGGAGAATCAGGGAAACACCATATATTTT

J: TRBJ1-6
size: NA
D: NA
V: TRBV3-1/TRBV3-2
CDR3: CASSQRTDNSPLHF
DNA: TGTGCCAGCAGCCAGCGGACAGATAATTCACCCCTCCACTTT

J: TRBJ1-5
size: NA
D: TRBD1
V: TRBV2
CDR3: CASMNRGGQPQHF
DNA: TGTGCCAGCATGAACAGGGGTGGCCAGCCCCAGCATTTT

J: TRBJ1-2
size: NA
D: NA
V: TRBV7-9
CDR3: CASSFNKMDGYTF
DNA: TGTGCCAGCAGCTTTAATAAGATGGATGGCTACACCTTC

J: TRBJ2-7
size: few
D: NA
V: TRBV6-1
CDR3: CASSDPGQARKFVYEQYF
DNA: TGTGCCAGCAGTGATCCGGGACAAGCGCGGAAGTTTGTCTACGAGCAGTACTTC

J: TRBJ1-1
size: NA
D: TRBD1
V: TRBV29-1
CDR3: CSAGTGRNTEAFF
DNA: TGCAGCGCGGGGACAGGGAGGAACACTGAAGCTTTCTTT

J: TRBJ2-5
size: NA
D: NA
V: TRBV11-2
CDR3: CASSLGSREETQYF
DNA: TGTGCCAGCAGCTTAGGGTCTAGGGAAGAGACCCAGTACTTC

J: TRBJ1-1
size: once
D: NA
V: TRBV16
CDR3: CASSPVRSRAFF
DNA: TGTGCCAGCAGCCCCGTGCGGTCCCGGGCTTTCTTT

J: TRBJ2-3
size: many
D: NA
V: TRBV4-2
CDR3: CASSQEPGSTDTQYF
DNA: TGTGCCAGCAGCCAAGAGCCGGGAAGCACAGATACGCAGTATTTT

J: TRBJ2-5
size: NA
D: TRBD2
V: TRBV18
CDR3: CASSPRGGRFEETQYF
DNA: TGTGCCAGCTCACCGCGTGGCGGGAGGTTTGAGGAGACCCAGTACTTC

J: TRBJ2-3
size: few
D: NA
V: TRBV7-9
CDR3: CASKERWGNRDSDAGTQYF
DNA: TGTGCCAGCAAAGAAAGATGGGGGAACCGGGACTCGGATGCGGGCACGCAGTATTTT

J: TRBJ2-7
size: NA
D: TRBD1
V: TRBV15
CDR3: CATSPTGDEQYF
DNA: TGTGCCACCAGCCCTACAGGGGACGAGCAGTACTTC

J: TRBJ2-2
size: NA
D: NA
V: TRBV7-2
CDR3: CASSSGLAQNTGELFF
DNA: TGTGCCAGCAGTTCGGGACTCGCTCAGAACACCGGGGAGCTGTTTTTT

J: TRBJ1-2
size: NA
D: NA
V: TRBV5-1
CDR3: CASSLHLTGNYGYTF
DNA: TGCGCCAGCAGCCTCCACCTTACAGGGAACTATGGCTACACCTTC

J: TRBJ2-7
size: once
D: TRBD2
V: TRBV6-6
CDR3: CATGTSGDEQYF
DNA: TGTGCCACCGGGACTAGCGGCGACGAGCAGTACTTC

J: TRBJ2-7
size: NA
D: NA
V: TRBV27
CDR3: CASSLSRGHYEQYF
DNA: TGTGCCAGCAGTTTGAGTCGGGGGCACTACGAGCAGTACTTC

J: TRBJ1-2
size: NA
D: NA
V: TRBV7-9
CDR3: CASSLGQLRDYGYTF
DNA: TGTGCCAGCAGCTTAGGGCAACTGCGAGACTATGGCTACACCTTC

J: TRBJ2-5
size: NA
D: NA
V: TRBV5-6
CDR3: CASSLTQGPQETQYF
DNA: TGTGCCAGCAGCTTGACCCAGGGCCCGCAAGAGACCCAGTACTTC

J: TRBJ2-5
size: NA
D: NA
V: TRBV14
CDR3: CASSQEEGLTIYF
DNA: TGTGCCAGCAGCCAAGAGGAGGGACTTACTATTTACTTC